These T cell receptor beta chains were read from a single sample in a study of cytomegalovirus exposure and HLA in healthy donors. Method: immunoSEQ multiplex PCR; TCRdb's copy keeps in-frame clones and lacks some. This table has some 90,000 clones, roughly 80% appearing once. The sequencing sample was made of PBMCs. These receptor sequences come from a woman between 50 and 59 years old in good health and CMV-seropositive. The CDR3 runs from the conserved cysteine through the conserved F or W. A D gene is named only where the DNA matches it firmly. Clone size is stated in some rows and not others, as once, few, many or a class when expanded.

>TRBV7-8|TRBD2|TRBJ2-3|NA
TGTGCCAGCACCATAGGACGGACTAGCGGGACAGATACGCAGTATTTT
CASTIGRTSGTDTQYF
>TRBV7-3|TRBD2|TRBJ2-1|NA
TGTGCCAGCAGCTCCTTAGGACTAGCGGGAGGGCCAGGGAATGAGCAGTTCTTC
CASSSLGLAGGPGNEQFF
>TRBV15|TRBD1|TRBJ1-4|NA
TGTGCCACCAGCAGAGGCGCTTCGACAGGGCTCAATGAAAAACTGTTTTTT
CATSRGASTGLNEKLFF
>TRBV14|NA|TRBJ2-7|NA
TGTGCCAGCAGCCCAAATTTGGGGCATCGGAAGCAGTACTTC
CASSPNLGHRKQYF
>TRBV7-9|TRBD1|TRBJ2-1|NA
TGTGCCAGCAGCAAAGAATGGGACAGGTACAATGAGCAGTTCTTC
CASSKEWDRYNEQFF
>TRBV28|NA|TRBJ2-1|once
TGTGCCAGCAGTTTCCGGACAGTAAACAATGAGCAGTTCTTC
CASSFRTVNNEQFF
>TRBV5-1|TRBD1|TRBJ1-1|NA
TGCGCTAGCAGCCCCGGGACAGCGGGCACTGAAGCTTTCTTT
CASSPGTAGTEAFF
>TRBV6-5|NA|TRBJ2-3|NA
TGTGCCAGCAGTTACTCCCTAGTGGATACGCAGTATTTT
CASSYSLVDTQYF
>TRBV7-6|NA|TRBJ1-1|NA
TGTGCCAGCAGCCATCCTGGGGGGATGAACACTGAAGCTTTCTTT
CASSHPGGMNTEAFF
>TRBV4-2|NA|TRBJ2-2|NA
TGTGCCAGCAGCCAGCTGCTGGGGCGACAGGAGAACACCGGGGAGCTGTTTTTT
CASSQLLGRQENTGELFF
>TRBV6-1|NA|TRBJ2-5|NA
TGTGCCAGCGGCAGGGGCTCAGAGACCCAGTACTTC
CASGRGSETQYF
>TRBV10-1|TRBD2|TRBJ2-1|NA
TGCGCCAGCAGTGAATCTGGACTAGGATTGCATGAGCAGTTCTTC
CASSESGLGLHEQFF
>TRBV19|TRBD1|TRBJ2-7|NA
TGTGCCAGTAGCCGGGGACAGGGGGGGTTCTACGAGCAGTACTTC
CASSRGQGGFYEQYF